Following are 18 T cell receptor beta chains from one sample sequenced in a study of CD4 T cells in relation to SARS-CoV-2 and coronaviruses. Assay used: immunoSEQ multiplex PCR; TCRdb lists only in-frame clones, some missing. The table records tens of thousands of clones, roughly 90% of them present only once. The sequenced sample was memory CD4+ T cells from PBMCs. The receptors were gathered from an adult with COVID-19.

The genes are TRBV4-2 and TRBJ2-5, with 7 bases that match TRBD1. The trim removed 4 bases at V and 3 bases at J, leaving 11 bases unmatched. The germline gives CDR1 LGHNA, CDR2 YNFKEQ. There are 16 residues in the CDR3. CDR3 region: CASSRTGQNVEETQYF. The CDR3 DNA sequence: TGTGCCAGCAGCCGAACGGGACAGAATGTGGAAGAGACCCAGTACTTC.

The chain combines TRBV14 with TRBJ2-7; 7 bases map to TRBD2. The CDR3 consists of 16 residues. V trimming: 4 bases; J trimming: 0 bases; junction bases outside the gene matches: 9. CDR1 and CDR2 (germline): SGHDN, FVKESK. CDR3 residues: CASSPLGAGTSYEQYF. DNA of the CDR3: TGTGCCAGCAGCCCCCTAGGAGCGGGGACCTCCTACGAGCAGTACTTC. Supplemented by reference TRBV14 and TRBJ2-7, the full variable domain reads EAGVTQFPSHSVIEKGQTVTLRCDPISGHDNLYWYRRVMGKEIKFLLHFVKESKQDESGMPNNRFLAERTGGTYSTLKVQPAELEDSGVYFCASSPLGAGTSYEQYFGPGTRLTVT.

This clone was counted between two and nine times. V gene TRBV7-3 combines with J gene TRBJ1-1; possible D gene TRBD1, 6 bases. The CDR3 runs to 16 residues. CDR1 and CDR2 (germline): SGHTA, FQGTGA. Trimming took 0 bases from V and 4 from J, leaving 15 bases between them. The CDR3 reads CASSLTFGGLGTEAFF. Here the CDR3 DNA reads TGTGCCAGCAGCTTAACTTTTGGGGGGCTAGGCACTGAAGCTTTCTTT. Variable domain in full (rest from reference TRBV7-3 and TRBJ1-1): GAGVSQTPSNKVTEKGKYVELRCDPISGHTALYWYRQSLGQGPEFLIYFQGTGAADDSGLPNDRFFAVRPEGSVSTLKIQRTERGDSAVYLCASSLTFGGLGTEAFFGQGTRLTVV.

The J gene is TRBJ2-1, the V gene TRBV24-1, with D perhaps matching TRBD1 (5 bases). Germline V gene sequence: CDR1 KGHDR, CDR2 SFDVKD. V lost 3 bases to trimming and J lost 5 bases, with 7 bases between them. The CDR3 runs to 13 residues. In DNA form, the CDR3 reads TGTGCCACCAGTGATGGCAGGGACAATGAGCAGTTCTTC. This codes for CATSDGRDNEQFF.

This clone appeared a single time. The genes are TRBV11-3 and TRBJ1-3; D is unclear. Trimming removed 2 bases at V and 1 base at J, with 9 bases between. The CDR3 covers 15 residues. CDR1 SGHNT and CDR2 YENEEA come from the germline V gene. The CDR3 sequence is CASSLTPASGNTIYF. In nucleotides, the CDR3 is TGTGCCAGCAGCTTAACTCCAGCTTCTGGAAACACCATATATTTT. The complete variable domain, with remaining parts taken from reference TRBV11-3 and TRBJ1-3, reads EAGVVQSPRYKIIEKKQPVAFWCNPISGHNTLYWYLQNLGQGPELLIRYENEEAVDDSQLPKDRFSAERLKGVDSTLKIQPAELGDSAVYLCASSLTPASGNTIYFGEGSWLTVV.

The sample holds one count of this clone. The DNA for the CDR3 is TGCGCCAGCAGTGAGACACCAGGGACGGCTCAGCAGTTCTTC. Translating it yields CASSETPGTAQQFF. V and J are TRBV10-1 and TRBJ2-1, with D perhaps being TRBD1 or TRBD2 (5 bases each). There are 14 residues in the CDR3. Germline values: CDR1 WNHNN, CDR2 SYGVQD (reference sequence). Trimming pared 2 bases from V and 11 bases from J, leaving 16 bases between.

This chain uses TRBV19 with TRBJ2-7, with TRBD2 as a possible D gene (6 bases). The germline gives CDR1 LNHDA, CDR2 SQIVND (reference sequence). V lost 3 bases and J lost 4, with 16 bases in between. The CDR3 contains 15 residues. The CDR3 DNA reads as TGTGCCAGTAGTATTAACGCCGGGACTTTTTACGAGCAGTACTTC. Translated, it gives CASSINAGTFYEQYF.

This chain connects TRBV19 to TRBJ2-2; 11 bases line up with TRBD1. Trimming at V came to 5 bases and at J to 7 bases, leaving 9 bases not matched to a gene. The length of the CDR3 is 16 residues. CDR1 and CDR2 (germline): LNHDA, SQIVND (reference sequence). CDR3 sequence reads: CASSPWTGGVNGELFF. The CDR3 DNA reads TGTGCCAGTAGTCCATGGACAGGGGGCGTTAACGGGGAGCTGTTTTTT.

J is TRBJ2-3 and V is TRBV5-5; possibly TRBD1 or TRBD2 for D (5 bases each). V was shortened by 5 bases and J by 1 base, with 14 bases between the two germline ends. Germline CDR1 SGHKS, CDR2 YYEKEE (reference sequence). This CDR3 is 15 amino acids long. CDR3 nucleotide sequence: TGTGCCAGCAGGCCGGGGCCCAGGGGCACAGATACGCAGTATTTT. This sequence encodes CASRPGPRGTDTQYF.

The chain is built from TRBV7-3 and TRBJ2-5; D remains unclear. Germline V gene lookup returns CDR1 SGHTA and CDR2 FQGTGA. The CDR3 runs to 13 residues. The V end was cut by 5 bases, the J end by 5 bases, with 12 bases between. The CDR3 here is CASSATPDETQYF. The CDR3 bases are TGTGCCAGCAGCGCTACCCCGGATGAGACCCAGTACTTC.

The chain has TRBV25-1 and TRBJ1-1; unclear D gene. In germline, CDR1 is MGHDK, CDR2 SYGVNS. The CDR3 spans 15 residues. V lost 4 bases, J lost 2 bases, and 14 bases lay in between. CDR3: CASSAVYGENTEAFF. The CDR3 DNA is TGTGCCAGCAGTGCGGTTTACGGAGAAAACACTGAAGCTTTCTTT.

The chain uses TRBV5-1 and TRBJ2-3; 9 bases line up with TRBD2. This CDR3 has 15 residues. Germline CDR1 and CDR2: SGHRS and YFSETQ. Trimming cost V 7 bases and J 2 bases; bases outside gene matches: 8. The CDR3 spells CASCIAGVNTDTQYF. In DNA, the CDR3 is TGCGCCAGCTGCATAGCGGGGGTTAACACAGATACGCAGTATTTT.

The chain is built from TRBV3-1 (or the pseudogene TRBV3-2) and TRBJ2-1, with a weak D call TRBD2 (6 bases). The CDR3 covers 12 residues. The V and J ends lost 4 bases and 10 bases respectively, with 11 bases between them. Germline V CDR1 and CDR2: LGHDT, YNNKEL (reference sequence). Here the CDR3 reads CASSPDGGEQFF. CDR3 sequence (DNA): TGTGCCAGCAGCCCCGATGGGGGGGAGCAGTTCTTC.

The chain's CDR3 is CASSQPPNTEAFF. DNA for the CDR3: TGTGCCAGCAGCCAACCCCCGAACACTGAAGCTTTCTTT. This sequence joins TRBV5-4 and TRBJ1-1; D unresolved. Between the trimmed V and J ends, which lost 4 bases and 1 base, there was a span of 8 bases. Germline V gene lookup returns CDR1 SGHNT and CDR2 YYREEE (reference sequence). The CDR3 has 13 amino acids. Full variable domain (rest looked up from reference TRBV5-4 and TRBJ1-1): ETGVTQSPTHLIKTRGQQVTLRCSSQSGHNTVSWYQQALGQGPQFIFQYYREEENGRGNFPPRFSGLQFPNYSSELNVNALELDDSALYLCASSQPPNTEAFFGQGTRLTVV.

V gene TRBV6-5 combines with J gene TRBJ2-6, with D uncertain. V gave up 7 bases and J gave up 0 bases, with 10 bases separating them. Germline loops: CDR1 MNHEY, CDR2 SVGAGI. CDR3 size: 15 residues. Written as DNA, the CDR3 is TGTGCCAGCACCCGAAGGGACTCTGGGGCCAACGTCCTGACTTTC. Protein product: CASTRRDSGANVLTF.

This clone was seen a handful of times. This chain joins TRBV7-3 and TRBJ2-3, with unresolved D. CDR3 length: 11 amino acids. Germline CDR1 and CDR2: SGHTA and FQGTGA. The germline V and J ends were trimmed by 5 bases and 4 bases, with 4 bases remaining between them. In DNA form, the CDR3 reads TGTGCCAGCAGCCTAGCAGATACGCAGTATTTT. Translated: CASSLADTQYF.

The sample holds a few counts of this clone. The rearrangement uses TRBV2 and TRBJ1-4; 7 nucleotides align to TRBD1. After removal of 6 bases from V and 4 bases from J, the junction contained 5 bases not matched to a gene. The length of the CDR3 is 14 residues. Germline V gives CDR1 SNHLY, CDR2 FYNNEI. CDR3 DNA sequence: TGTGCCAGCAGAAGGGACAGAAATAATGAAAAACTGTTTTTT. Its translation is CASRRDRNNEKLFF.

The chain recombines TRBV18 with TRBJ2-1, with 8 nucleotides matching TRBD2. This CDR3 region has 17 residues. CDR1 is KGHSH and CDR2 is LQKENI in the germline V gene. V shed 3 bases, J shed 2 bases, and the junction held 9 bases outside the gene matches. The DNA of the CDR3 is TGTGCCAGCTCACCCAACTTAGCGGGGAACACCTACAATGAGCAGTTCTTC. Translating gives CASSPNLAGNTYNEQFF.